The source of this TCR beta chain is a study of radiotherapy plus CTLA-4 blockade in lung cancer. Study background: Disease control was present in more than 25% of patients, and objective responses in approximately 20%.

A remark on this clone: As yet, its antigen is unknown.

In chemo-refractory metastatic non-small-cell lung cancer, patients got ipilimumab CTLA-4 blockade together with focal radiation. Assay: immunoSEQ multiplex PCR; the TCRdb copy retains only in-frame clones and omits some. The data contain over 85,000 clones, 80% to 85% of them singletons. CDR1 is SGDLS, CDR2 YYNGEE, per germline. This CDR3 contains 13 residues. V lost 0 bases to trimming and J lost 10 bases, with 13 bases between them. The study, taken as a whole, reports: Following radiotherapy plus ipilimumab, tumor-derived TCR clones expanded in the blood.

Sequenced material: peripheral blood, taken from a patient treated with radiotherapy plus ipilimumab. The source is a human donor with non-small cell lung cancer that progressed on radiotherapy plus ipilimumab. The chain couples TRBV9 to TRBJ1-2, with D perhaps TRBD1 (6 bases). CDR3 sequence reads: CASSVEEGEDYTF. The CDR3 nucleotides are TGTGCCAGCAGCGTAGAGGAGGGGGAAGACTACACCTTC.